This TCR beta chain is drawn from a study of blood T cells in healthy people across ages. The table lists this clonotype with a few counts. Just one base apart from a much larger clone, this may be a read error. The CDR3 is made up of 13 amino acids. Per germline, CDR1 SGHKS and CDR2 YYEKEE (reference sequence). Donors were healthy Caucasian individuals from Russia aged roughly 6 to 95. Through a sample-barcoded 5' primer and a J-beta primer mix, a second PCR was run for roughly 7 to 11 cycles. One entry per CDR3 protein results from TCRdb running MiXCR on the 5' RACE reads. The sample includes 500,000 to 700,000 distinct CDR3 sequences, about 30% of them seen just once.

The rearrangement joins TRBV5-5 to TRBJ2-7, with D unclear. The TCR was taken from a woman at least 80 years old in good health. Sequencing was performed on blood. CDR3 sequence: CARSRTPAYEQYF. In nucleotides, the CDR3 is TGTGCCCGCAGCCGAACCCCAGCCTACGAGCAGTACTTC.